The 18 T cell receptor beta chains given below trace back to one sample, sequenced in a study of blood T cell repertoires in COVID-19. The method was immunoSEQ multiplex PCR; TCRdb's version includes in-frame clones alone and lacks a portion of them. Here the sample spans 150,000 to 200,000 clones, around four fifths being singletons. The sample was PBMCs or T cells enriched from blood (not recorded which). These receptors were collected from a man between 65 and 85 years old who had been exposed to COVID-19.

This chain connects TRBV28 to TRBJ2-1; D remains unclear. Germline V gene lookup returns CDR1 MDHEN and CDR2 SYDVKM. V lost 8 bases, J lost 5 bases, and 10 bases lay in between. The CDR3 consists of 12 residues. CDR3 residues: CASLAADNEQFF. CDR3 coding DNA: TGTGCCAGCCTCGCCGCAGACAATGAGCAGTTCTTC.

In its sample, this clone was seen a few times. J is TRBJ2-7 and V is TRBV7-8; D call uncertain. The CDR3 is made up of 11 amino acids. Looked up from germline, CDR1 is SGHVS and CDR2 is FQNEAQ. Trimming pared 5 bases from V and 2 bases from J, leaving 4 bases between. The CDR3 sequence: CASSLTYEQYF. The CDR3 nucleotides are TGTGCCAGCAGCCTTACCTACGAGCAGTACTTC.

The chain carries TRBV18 and TRBJ1-2; 11 nucleotides agree with TRBD1. The CDR3 covers 15 residues. The V gene's germline CDR1 is KGHSH and CDR2 LQKENI. V trimming: 1 base; J trimming: 8 bases; junction bases outside the gene matches: 6. Written as DNA, the CDR3 is TGTGCCAGCTCACCACGTGGACAGGGGGCCATCGGCTACACCTTC. Its translation: CASSPRGQGAIGYTF.

This clone has just one count. DNA of the CDR3: TGTGCCAGCAGCTGGGTGACAGACGTCGGGGAGCTGTTTTTT. Protein product: CASSWVTDVGELFF. The chain couples TRBV5-8 to TRBJ2-2; possibly TRBD1 for D (5 bases). Per the germline V gene, CDR1 is SGHTS and CDR2 is YDEGEE. Trimming left V 3 bases short and J 7 bases short, with 13 bases between. This CDR3 is built from 14 residues.

This clone was seen a handful of times. V and J are TRBV9 and TRBJ1-1; the D gene is possibly TRBD1 (6 bases). Trimming stripped 0 bases from V and 8 bases from J, with 17 bases between. Per the germline V gene, CDR1 is SGDLS and CDR2 is YYNGEE. The CDR3 consists of 15 residues. CDR3 in amino acids: CASSVAPSTGAEAFF. In DNA form, the CDR3 reads TGTGCCAGCAGCGTAGCTCCCTCGACAGGTGCGGAAGCTTTCTTT.

V is TRBV7-2 and J is TRBJ2-1, with 9 bases lining up with TRBD1. J gave up 10 bases and V 5 bases, and 6 bases lay outside the gene matches. The CDR3 is 13 amino acids. Germline CDR1 reads SGHTA; CDR2 reads FQGNSA. The DNA of the CDR3 is TGTGCCAGCAGCCGGGACAGGGAGGAGGAGCAGTTCTTC. Translation gives CASSRDREEEQFF.

This clone came up once. The chain combines TRBV28 with TRBJ1-2; possibly TRBD1 for D (5 bases). Trimming took 6 bases from V and 3 from J, leaving 11 bases between them. The CDR3 length is 13 residues. Germline V gene data show CDR1 as MDHEN and CDR2 as SYDVKM. CDR3 sequence reads: CASREGVDYGYTF. The CDR3 DNA follows: TGTGCCAGCAGAGAAGGGGTTGACTATGGCTACACCTTC.

This clone was detected only a few times. This chain joins TRBV28 and TRBJ1-4, with 12 positions matching TRBD1. Per germline, CDR1 MDHEN and CDR2 SYDVKM. This CDR3 has 18 amino acids. Trimming removed 5 bases from V and 8 bases from J; junction bases left unmatched: 15. The CDR3 loop is CASSPWGTGGAGGEKLFF. In DNA, the CDR3 is TGTGCCAGCAGTCCTTGGGGGACAGGGGGCGCGGGAGGGGAAAAACTGTTTTTT.

The rearrangement links TRBV25-1 to TRBJ2-5, with 9 bases that match TRBD1. With 6 bases clipped from V and 5 bases from J, the junction kept 7 bases outside the gene matches. Germline CDR1 and CDR2: MGHDK and SYGVNS. The CDR3 has 14 amino acids. As DNA, the CDR3 is TGTGCCAGCAGAATTACAGGGGGCAGGGAGACCCAGTACTTC. This gives the protein CASRITGGRETQYF.

This clone is a singleton in its sample. This chain uses TRBV3-1 (or the pseudogene TRBV3-2) with TRBJ2-7, with D possibly TRBD1 on 6 matching bases. V lost 4 bases and J 7 bases, leaving 14 bases between the germline ends. Germline V lookup: CDR1 LGHDT, CDR2 YNNKEL (reference sequence). CDR3 length: 13 residues. The CDR3 coding sequence is TGTGCCAGCAGCCTACAGGGTACGGGGGAGCAGTACTTC. Translating gives CASSLQGTGEQYF.

The genes are TRBV7-9 and TRBJ1-6, with TRBD1 matching 12 bases. The CDR3 has 15 residues. Germline V CDR1 and CDR2: SEHNR, FQNEAQ (reference sequence). The ends lost 7 bases at V and 5 bases at J; junction bases unmatched: 3. CDR3 DNA sequence: TGTGCCAGCATGGGACAGGGGGCAAATAATTCACCCCTCCACTTT. Amino acids: CASMGQGANNSPLHF.

The chain employs TRBV18 and TRBJ1-5, with TRBD1 as a possible D gene (6 bases). This CDR3 comprises 14 residues. Germline values: CDR1 KGHSH, CDR2 LQKENI. The V and J ends lost 3 bases and 4 bases respectively, with 10 bases between them. The CDR3 DNA reads as TGTGCCAGCTCACCGGACAGCAATAATCAGCCCCAGCATTTT. Translating gives CASSPDSNNQPQHF.

V usage is TRBV7-2 and J usage is TRBJ1-1; D perhaps matches TRBD1 (6 bases). Germline V lookup: CDR1 SGHTA, CDR2 FQGNSA. The CDR3 spans 13 residues. V was clipped by 4 bases and J by 5 bases, with 11 bases between them. CDR3 coding DNA: TGTGCCAGCAGCTCGCAGAGGGGGACTGAAGCTTTCTTT. It translates to CASSSQRGTEAFF.

The chain joins TRBV6-5 to TRBJ2-7; 8 nucleotides agree with TRBD1. V was pared by 7 bases and J by 1 base, with 6 bases of the junction left unmatched. CDR1 is MNHEY and CDR2 is SVGAGI in the germline V gene. The CDR3 totals 14 residues. CDR3 region: CASMGRGQSYEQYF. In DNA form, the CDR3 reads TGTGCCAGCATGGGCAGGGGGCAATCCTACGAGCAGTACTTC.

The chain combines TRBV9 with TRBJ1-2, with 9 positions matching TRBD1. CDR1 and CDR2 (germline): SGDLS, YYNGEE. V lost 3 bases to trimming and J lost 5 bases; unmatched junction nucleotides: 5. This CDR3 is built from 14 residues. The CDR3 DNA reads as TGTGCCAGCAGCGCACAGGGGGCGAAATATGGCTACACCTTC. Its protein is CASSAQGAKYGYTF. Drawing the rest from reference TRBV9 and TRBJ1-2, the complete variable domain is DSGVTQTPKHLITATGQRVTLRCSPRSGDLSVYWYQQSLDQGLQFLIQYYNGEERAKGNILERFSAQQFPDLHSELNLSSLELGDSALYFCASSAQGAKYGYTFGSGTRLTVV.

As regards this clone: Distinct nucleotide sequences in the sample also encode this CDR3. The genes are TRBV5-1 and TRBJ2-7, with D perhaps TRBD2 (5 bases). Per the germline V gene, CDR1 is SGHRS and CDR2 is YFSETQ. The CDR3 has 12 residues. Trimming cost V 0 bases and J 4 bases, with 5 bases left between them. The CDR3 DNA reads as TGCGCCAGCAGCTTGGGCGGGTACGAGCAGTACTTC. Its protein is CASSLGGYEQYF.

The V gene is TRBV5-6, the J gene TRBJ2-3; D might be TRBD2 (5 bases). Trimming left V 7 bases short and J 6 bases short, with 9 bases between. Germline V gene sequence: CDR1 SGHDT, CDR2 YYEEEE. The CDR3 is made up of 11 amino acids. As DNA, the CDR3 is TGTGCCAGCGGGAGTTTCGATACGCAGTATTTT. Encoded protein: CASGSFDTQYF.

This clone has just a few counts. The chain recombines TRBV7-2 with TRBJ2-5; TRBD1 agrees at 9 bases. CDR1 and CDR2 from the germline V gene are SGHTA and FQGNSA. The ends lost 7 bases at V and 4 bases at J; junction bases unmatched: 4. The CDR3 consists of 13 residues. Here the CDR3 reads CASTQDRGETQYF. CDR3 nucleotides: TGTGCCAGCACCCAGGACAGGGGAGAGACCCAGTACTTC.